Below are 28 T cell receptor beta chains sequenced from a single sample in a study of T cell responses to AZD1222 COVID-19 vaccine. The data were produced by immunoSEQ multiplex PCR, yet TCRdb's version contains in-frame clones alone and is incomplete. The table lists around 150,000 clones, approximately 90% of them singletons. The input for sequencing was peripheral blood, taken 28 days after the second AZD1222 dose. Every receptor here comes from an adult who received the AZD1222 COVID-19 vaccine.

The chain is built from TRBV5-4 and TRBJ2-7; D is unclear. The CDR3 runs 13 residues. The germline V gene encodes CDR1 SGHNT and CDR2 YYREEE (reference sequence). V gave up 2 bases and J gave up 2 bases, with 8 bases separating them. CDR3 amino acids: CASSFKGTYEQYF. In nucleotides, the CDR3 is TGTGCCAGCAGCTTTAAGGGAACCTACGAGCAGTACTTC.

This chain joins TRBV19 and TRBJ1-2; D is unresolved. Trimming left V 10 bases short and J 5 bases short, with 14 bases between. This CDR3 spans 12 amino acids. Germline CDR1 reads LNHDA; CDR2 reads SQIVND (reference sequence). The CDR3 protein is CATATGPYGYTF. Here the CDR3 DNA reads TGTGCCACCGCAACTGGGCCTTATGGCTACACCTTC.

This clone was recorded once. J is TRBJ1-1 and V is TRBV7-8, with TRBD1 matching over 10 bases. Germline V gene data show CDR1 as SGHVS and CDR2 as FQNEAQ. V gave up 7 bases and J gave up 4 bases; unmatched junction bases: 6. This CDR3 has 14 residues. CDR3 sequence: CASTRQGASTEAFF. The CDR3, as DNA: TGTGCCAGCACTCGACAGGGGGCGAGCACTGAAGCTTTCTTT.

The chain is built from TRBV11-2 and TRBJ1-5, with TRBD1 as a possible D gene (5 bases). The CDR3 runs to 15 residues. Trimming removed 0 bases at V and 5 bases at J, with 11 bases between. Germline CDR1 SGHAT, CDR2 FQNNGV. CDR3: CASSLEGHLDQPQHF. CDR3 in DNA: TGTGCCAGCAGCTTAGAGGGGCACCTCGATCAGCCCCAGCATTTT.

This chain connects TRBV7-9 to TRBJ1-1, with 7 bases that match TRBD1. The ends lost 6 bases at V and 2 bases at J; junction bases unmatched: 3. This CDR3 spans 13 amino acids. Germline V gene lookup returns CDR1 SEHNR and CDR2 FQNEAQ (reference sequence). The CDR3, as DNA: TGTGCCAGCAGAAGGGGGCATAACACTGAAGCTTTCTTT. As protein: CASRRGHNTEAFF.

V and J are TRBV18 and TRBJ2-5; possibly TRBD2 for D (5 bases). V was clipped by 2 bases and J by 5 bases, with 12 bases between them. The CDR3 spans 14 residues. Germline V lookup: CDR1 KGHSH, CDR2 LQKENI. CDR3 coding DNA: TGTGCCAGCTCACCATTCCCTACGGGGGAGACCCAGTACTTC. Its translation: CASSPFPTGETQYF.

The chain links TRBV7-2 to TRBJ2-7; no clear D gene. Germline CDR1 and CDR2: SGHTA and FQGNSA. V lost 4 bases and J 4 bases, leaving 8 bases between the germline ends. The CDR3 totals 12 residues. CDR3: CASSSGFYEQYF. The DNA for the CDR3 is TGTGCCAGCAGCTCCGGATTTTACGAGCAGTACTTC.

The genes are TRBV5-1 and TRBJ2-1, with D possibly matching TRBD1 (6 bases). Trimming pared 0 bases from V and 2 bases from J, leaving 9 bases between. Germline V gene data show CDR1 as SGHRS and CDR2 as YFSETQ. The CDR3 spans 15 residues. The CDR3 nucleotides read TGCGCCAGCAGCTTGGGGGGGCTAGCCTACAATGAGCAGTTCTTC. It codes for CASSLGGLAYNEQFF. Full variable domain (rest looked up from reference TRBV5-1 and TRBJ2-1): KAGVTQTPRYLIKTRGQQVTLSCSPISGHRSVSWYQQTPGQGLQFLFEYFSETQRNKGNFPGRFSGRQFSNSRSEMNVSTLELGDSALYLCASSLGGLAYNEQFFGPGTRLTVL.

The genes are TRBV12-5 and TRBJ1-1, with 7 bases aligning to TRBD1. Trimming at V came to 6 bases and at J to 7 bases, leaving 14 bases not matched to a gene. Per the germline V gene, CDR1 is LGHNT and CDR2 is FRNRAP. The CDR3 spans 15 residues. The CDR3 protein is CASGSPRQGGGEAFF. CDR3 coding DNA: TGTGCTAGTGGCTCCCCCAGACAGGGAGGCGGTGAAGCTTTCTTT.

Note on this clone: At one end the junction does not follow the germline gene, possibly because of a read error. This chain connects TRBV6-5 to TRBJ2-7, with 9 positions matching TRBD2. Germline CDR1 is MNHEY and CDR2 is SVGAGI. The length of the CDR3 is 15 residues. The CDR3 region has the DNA TGTGCCAGCAGTTACGGAGCGGGAGGCTCCCACGAGCAGTACTTC. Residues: CASSYGAGGSHEQYF.

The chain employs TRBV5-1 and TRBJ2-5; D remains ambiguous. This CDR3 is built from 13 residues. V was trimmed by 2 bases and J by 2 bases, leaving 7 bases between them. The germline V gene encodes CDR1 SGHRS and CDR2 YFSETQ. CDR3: CASSFGRQETQYF. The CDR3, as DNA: TGCGCCAGCAGCTTCGGACGACAAGAGACCCAGTACTTC.

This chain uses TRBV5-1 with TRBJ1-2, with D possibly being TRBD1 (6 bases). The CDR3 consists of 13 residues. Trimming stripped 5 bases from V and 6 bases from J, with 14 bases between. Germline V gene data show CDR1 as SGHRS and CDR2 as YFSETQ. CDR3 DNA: TGCGCCAGCAGACAGGGAGAATTGGATGGCTACACCTTC. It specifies CASRQGELDGYTF.

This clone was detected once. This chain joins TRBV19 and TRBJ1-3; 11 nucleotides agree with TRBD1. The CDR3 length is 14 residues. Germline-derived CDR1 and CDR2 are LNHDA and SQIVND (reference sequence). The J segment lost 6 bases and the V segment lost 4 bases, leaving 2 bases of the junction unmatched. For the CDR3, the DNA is TGTGCCAGTAGTACCGGACAGGGGGCAAACACCATATATTTT. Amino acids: CASSTGQGANTIYF.

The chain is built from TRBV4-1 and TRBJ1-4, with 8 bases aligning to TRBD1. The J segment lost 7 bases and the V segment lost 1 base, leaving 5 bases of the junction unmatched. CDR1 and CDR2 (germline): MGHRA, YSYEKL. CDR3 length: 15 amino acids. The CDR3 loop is CASSQVTRGREKLFF. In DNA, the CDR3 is TGCGCCAGCAGCCAAGTCACCAGGGGGCGTGAAAAACTGTTTTTT.

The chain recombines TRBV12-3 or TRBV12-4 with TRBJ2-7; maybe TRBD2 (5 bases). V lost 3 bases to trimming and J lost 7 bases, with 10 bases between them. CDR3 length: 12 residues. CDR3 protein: CASSFPGSEQYF. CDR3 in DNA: TGTGCCAGCAGTTTCCCGGGGTCGGAGCAGTACTTC.

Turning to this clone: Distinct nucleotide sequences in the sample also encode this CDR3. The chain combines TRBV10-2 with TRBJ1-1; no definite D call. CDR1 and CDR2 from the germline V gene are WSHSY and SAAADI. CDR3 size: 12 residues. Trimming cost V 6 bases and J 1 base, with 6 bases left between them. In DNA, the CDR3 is TGCGCCAGCAGACAGACGAACACTGAAGCTTTCTTT. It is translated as CASRQTNTEAFF.

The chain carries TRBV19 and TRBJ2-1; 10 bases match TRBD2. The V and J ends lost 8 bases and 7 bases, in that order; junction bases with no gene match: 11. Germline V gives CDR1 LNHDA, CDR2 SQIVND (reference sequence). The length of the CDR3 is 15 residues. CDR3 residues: CASRRASGSQNEQFF. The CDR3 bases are TGTGCCAGTCGGCGGGCTAGCGGGAGTCAAAATGAGCAGTTCTTC.

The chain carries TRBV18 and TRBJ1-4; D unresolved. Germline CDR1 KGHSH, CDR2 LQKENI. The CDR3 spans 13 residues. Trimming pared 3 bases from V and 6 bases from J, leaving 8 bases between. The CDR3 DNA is TGTGCCAGCTCACCCGTCCAGCATGAAAAACTGTTTTTT. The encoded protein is CASSPVQHEKLFF.

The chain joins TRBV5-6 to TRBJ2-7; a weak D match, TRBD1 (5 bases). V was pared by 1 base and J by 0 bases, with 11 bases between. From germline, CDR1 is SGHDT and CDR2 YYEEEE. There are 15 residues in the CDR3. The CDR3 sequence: CASSLSFQGSYEQYF. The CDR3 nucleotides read TGTGCCAGCAGCTTGTCTTTCCAGGGCTCCTACGAGCAGTACTTC. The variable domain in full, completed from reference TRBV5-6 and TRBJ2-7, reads DAGVTQSPTHLIKTRGQQVTLRCSPKSGHDTVSWYQQALGQGPQFIFQYYEEEERQRGNFPDRFSGHQFPNYSSELNVNALLLGDSALYLCASSLSFQGSYEQYFGPGTRLTVT.

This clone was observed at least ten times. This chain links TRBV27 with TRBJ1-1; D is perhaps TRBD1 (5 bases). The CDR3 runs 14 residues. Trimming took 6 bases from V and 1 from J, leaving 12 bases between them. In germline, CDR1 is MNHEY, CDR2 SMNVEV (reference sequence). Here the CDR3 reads CASSPGSRNTEAFF. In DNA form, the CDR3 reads TGTGCCAGCAGCCCAGGGTCTAGGAACACTGAAGCTTTCTTT.

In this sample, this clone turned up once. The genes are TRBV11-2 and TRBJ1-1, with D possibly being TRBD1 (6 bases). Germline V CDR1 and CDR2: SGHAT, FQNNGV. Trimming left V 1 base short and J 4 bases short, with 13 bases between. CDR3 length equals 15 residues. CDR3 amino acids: CASSLGSTGFTEAFF. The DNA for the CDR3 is TGTGCCAGCAGCTTAGGTAGTACAGGGTTCACTGAAGCTTTCTTT.

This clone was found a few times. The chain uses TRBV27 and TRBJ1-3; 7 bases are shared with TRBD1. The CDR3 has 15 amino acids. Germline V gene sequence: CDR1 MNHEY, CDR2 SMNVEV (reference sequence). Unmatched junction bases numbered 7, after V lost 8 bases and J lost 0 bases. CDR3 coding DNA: TGTGCCAGCTCGCTGACAGGGAACTCTGGAAACACCATATATTTT. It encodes CASSLTGNSGNTIYF.

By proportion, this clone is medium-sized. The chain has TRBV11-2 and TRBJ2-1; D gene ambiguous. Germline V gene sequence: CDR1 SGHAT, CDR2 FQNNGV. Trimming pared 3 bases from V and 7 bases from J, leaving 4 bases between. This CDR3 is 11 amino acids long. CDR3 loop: CASSFLNEQFF. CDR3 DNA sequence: TGTGCCAGCAGCTTTTTAAATGAGCAGTTCTTC.

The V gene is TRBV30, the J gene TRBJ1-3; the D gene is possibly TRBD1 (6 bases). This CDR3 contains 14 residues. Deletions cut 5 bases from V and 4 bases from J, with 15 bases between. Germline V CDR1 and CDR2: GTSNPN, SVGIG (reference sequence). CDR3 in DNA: TGTGCCTGGGGACGTAACAGGGCCGGAAACACCATATATTTT. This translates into CAWGRNRAGNTIYF.

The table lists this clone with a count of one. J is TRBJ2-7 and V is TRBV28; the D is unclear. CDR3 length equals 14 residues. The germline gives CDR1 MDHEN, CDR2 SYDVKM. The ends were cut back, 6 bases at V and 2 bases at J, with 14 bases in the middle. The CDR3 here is CASSRLDGAYEQYF. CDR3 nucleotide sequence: TGTGCCAGCAGCCGTCTGGACGGAGCCTACGAGCAGTACTTC.

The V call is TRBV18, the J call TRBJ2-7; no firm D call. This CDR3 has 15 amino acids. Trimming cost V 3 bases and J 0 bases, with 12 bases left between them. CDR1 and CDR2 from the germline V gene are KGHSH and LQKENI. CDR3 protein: CASSPNTGSSYEQYF. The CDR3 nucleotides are TGTGCCAGCTCACCCAATACTGGAAGCTCCTACGAGCAGTACTTC.

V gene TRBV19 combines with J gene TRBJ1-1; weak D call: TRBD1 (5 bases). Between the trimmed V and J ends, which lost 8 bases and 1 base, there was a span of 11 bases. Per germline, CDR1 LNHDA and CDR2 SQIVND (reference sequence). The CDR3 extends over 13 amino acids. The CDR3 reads CASSRDANTEAFF. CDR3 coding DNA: TGTGCCAGTTCCCGGGACGCGAACACTGAAGCTTTCTTT.

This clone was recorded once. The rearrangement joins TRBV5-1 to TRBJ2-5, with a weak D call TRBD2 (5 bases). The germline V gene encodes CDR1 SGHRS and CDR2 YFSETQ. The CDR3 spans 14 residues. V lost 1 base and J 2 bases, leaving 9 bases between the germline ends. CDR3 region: CASSLQRGQETQYF. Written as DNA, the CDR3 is TGCGCCAGCAGCTTGCAGAGAGGGCAAGAGACCCAGTACTTC.